The 21 T cell receptor beta chains given below trace back to one sample, sequenced in a study of CD8 T cells in ankylosing spondylitis. TCRdb passed the 5' RACE reads through MiXCR, listing each CDR3 protein once. The table has around 150,000 distinct CDR3 sequences, roughly a third seen once. The sample comprised synovial fluid, either unsorted or a sorted T cell fraction (not recorded which). The receptors here all came from a male donor with ankylosing spondylitis.

The genes are TRBV20-1 and TRBJ2-3; 10 bases map to TRBD2. This CDR3 comprises 14 residues. The ends lost 5 bases at V and 4 bases at J; junction bases unmatched: 6. Germline V lookup: CDR1 DFQATT, CDR2 SNEGSKA (reference sequence). The CDR3 spells CSALLAGAPDTQYF. In nucleotides, the CDR3 is TGCAGTGCTCTCCTAGCGGGAGCACCAGATACGCAGTATTTT.

This clonotype was recorded at least ten times. V usage is TRBV29-1 and J usage is TRBJ1-1; D is possibly TRBD1 (6 bases). V was trimmed by 6 bases and J by 2 bases, leaving 13 bases between them. The CDR3 is made up of 13 amino acids. Germline V CDR1 and CDR2: SQVTM, ANQGSEA. CDR3 sequence reads: CSVSGQLNTEAFF. In nucleotides, the CDR3 is TGCAGCGTGTCTGGACAGCTCAACACTGAAGCTTTCTTT.

The V gene is TRBV7-6, the J gene TRBJ2-6; D ambiguous. V was cut by 1 base and J by 0 bases, with 7 bases left in between. Germline V lookup: CDR1 SGHVS, CDR2 FNYEAQ. The CDR3 runs to 16 residues. This CDR3 is CASSLVSGSGANVLTF. The CDR3 DNA reads as TGTGCCAGCAGCTTAGTGTCGGGCTCTGGGGCCAACGTCCTGACTTTC.

This clonotype was seen more than once but under ten times. The rearrangement links TRBV27 to TRBJ2-6; D not resolved. Trimming stripped 6 bases from V and 0 bases from J, with 6 bases between. This CDR3 is built from 14 residues. Looked up from germline, CDR1 is MNHEY and CDR2 is SMNVEV (reference sequence). CDR3 bases: TGTGCCAGCAGGCGGCTCTCTGGGGCCAACGTCCTGACTTTC. Translating it yields CASRRLSGANVLTF.

This rearrangement joins TRBV15 to TRBJ1-5; 9 nucleotides align to TRBD1. The V gene's germline CDR1 is LNHNV and CDR2 YYDKDF (reference sequence). The CDR3 extends over 15 amino acids. V dropped 2 bases and J dropped 5; count of bases not matched to a gene: 4. CDR3 nucleotide sequence: TGTGCCACCAGCAGAAGCACAGGGGGCTATCAGCCCCAGCATTTT. Translation: CATSRSTGGYQPQHF.

The table lists this clonotype with many counts. This chain uses TRBV12-3 or TRBV12-4 with TRBJ1-1; tentatively, D is TRBD1 (5 bases). The length of the CDR3 is 11 residues. The V end lost 7 bases, the J end lost 8 bases, and 11 bases lay between the germline ends. The CDR3 DNA sequence: TGTGCCAGCAAGTGGGGGACGGAAGCTTTCTTT. Its translation: CASKWGTEAFF.

The V and J genes are TRBV20-1 and TRBJ2-1, with a tentative D call TRBD1 (7 bases). Per germline, CDR1 DFQATT and CDR2 SNEGSKA (reference sequence). CDR3 length: 16 residues. V lost 0 bases and J lost 5, with 17 bases in between. CDR3 coding DNA: TGCAGTGCTAGAGATGGGGGGCAGGGGGACCACAATGAGCAGTTCTTC. This codes for CSARDGGQGDHNEQFF.

The rearrangement links TRBV4-1 to TRBJ2-3; TRBD2 matches 13 bases. Germline CDR1 reads MGHRA; CDR2 reads YSYEKL. The CDR3 runs 16 residues. Unmatched junction bases numbered 15, after V lost 5 bases and J lost 13 bases. The CDR3 region has the DNA TGCGCCAGCAGCGACGGACTAGCGGGAGCTGTTCGGTCGAAGTATTTT. This translates into CASSDGLAGAVRSKYF.

The chain recombines TRBV7-2 with TRBJ1-4, with D hard to call. The CDR3 is 14 residues long. Germline lookup yields CDR1 SGHTA and CDR2 FQGNSA. Deletions cut 1 base from V and 8 bases from J, with 11 bases between. In nucleotides, the CDR3 is TGTGCCAGCAGCTTAGGGGCCATGGGGGAAAAACTGTTTTTT. Translated: CASSLGAMGEKLFF.

The chain uses TRBV24-1 and TRBJ2-1; possible D gene TRBD1, 6 bases. The V and J ends lost 4 bases and 8 bases respectively, with 14 bases between them. This CDR3 is built from 14 residues. CDR1 and CDR2 from the germline V gene are KGHDR and SFDVKD. In nucleotides, the CDR3 is TGTGCCACCAGTGACAACCAGGGGATCGATGAGCAGTTCTTC. As protein: CATSDNQGIDEQFF.

The sample holds a few counts of this clonotype. The chain is built from TRBV2 and TRBJ1-1; no clear D gene. This CDR3 is 12 amino acids long. With 2 bases removed from V and 10 bases from J, the gap between germline ends came to 11 bases. Germline CDR1 is SNHLY and CDR2 is FYNNEI. CDR3 DNA sequence: TGTGCCAGCAGTGAATCTGCCCGGGGAGCTTTCTTT. It translates to CASSESARGAFF.

This clonotype was seen at least ten times. V is TRBV7-9 and J is TRBJ1-2, with TRBD1 matching over 8 bases. After removal of 4 bases from V and 4 bases from J, the junction contained 2 bases not matched to a gene. CDR1 and CDR2 from the germline V gene are SEHNR and FQNEAQ (reference sequence). CDR3 length: 13 residues. CDR3 nucleotides: TGTGCCAGCAGCTCGACAGGGGCCTATGGCTACACCTTC. Translation gives CASSSTGAYGYTF.

This clonotype has at least ten counts. The V gene is TRBV7-3, the J gene TRBJ2-7, with a tentative D call TRBD2 (5 bases). The CDR3 has 12 amino acids. The V gene's germline CDR1 is SGHTA and CDR2 FQGTGA. The V end was cut by 5 bases, the J end by 11 bases, with 16 bases between. For the CDR3, the DNA is TGTGCCAGCAGCGAGGGTGGGCCCTCTAAGTACTTC. This translates into CASSEGGPSKYF.

The genes are TRBV5-6 and TRBJ2-2, with unresolved D. Germline CDR1 SGHDT, CDR2 YYEEEE. The CDR3 totals 14 residues. V was trimmed by 1 base and J by 4 bases, leaving 8 bases between them. This CDR3 is CASSLLKTTGELFF. As DNA, the CDR3 is TGTGCCAGCAGCTTGTTGAAAACCACCGGGGAGCTGTTTTTT.

This clonotype was seen ten or more times. V is TRBV20-1 and J is TRBJ1-1; maybe TRBD1 (6 bases). Between the trimmed V and J ends, which lost 1 base and 3 bases, there was a span of 15 bases. The CDR3 length is 15 residues. CDR1 is DFQATT, CDR2 SNEGSKA, per germline (reference sequence). The CDR3 coding sequence is TGCAGTGCTAGAGGTTCGGGCAGGGGATACACTGAAGCTTTCTTT. Its protein product is CSARGSGRGYTEAFF.

This clonotype has only a few counts. The genes are TRBV7-2 and TRBJ2-3, with D uncertain. Per germline, CDR1 SGHTA and CDR2 FQGNSA. The CDR3 length is 12 residues. V was trimmed by 6 bases and J by 5 bases, leaving 9 bases between them. The CDR3 coding sequence is TGTGCCAGCAGTTCTGGTGGAGATACGCAGTATTTT. It translates to CASSSGGDTQYF. Together with reference TRBV7-2 and TRBJ2-3, the CDR3 gives the full variable domain: GAGVSQSPSNKVTEKGKDVELRCDPISGHTALYWYRQSLGQGLEFLIYFQGNSAPDKSGLPSDRFSAERTGGSVSTLTIQRTQQEDSAVYLCASSSGGDTQYFGPGTRLTVL.

This rearrangement joins TRBV20-1 to TRBJ1-2; 9 nucleotides agree with TRBD1. This CDR3 spans 15 amino acids. Germline CDR1 is DFQATT and CDR2 is SNEGSKA (reference sequence). Trimming at V came to 3 bases and at J to 7 bases, leaving 12 bases not matched to a gene. The CDR3 is CSASPTGGTGSGYTF. Here the CDR3 DNA reads TGCAGTGCTAGCCCCACCGGCGGGACAGGGTCTGGCTACACCTTC.

This clonotype was observed at least ten times. In DNA form, the CDR3 reads TGTGCCAGCAGTCCCCGGGGGACGGCATCAGATACGCAGTATTTT. Translating it yields CASSPRGTASDTQYF. The V call is TRBV6-1, the J call TRBJ2-3; possible D gene TRBD2, 6 bases. Germline V CDR1 and CDR2: MNHNS, SASEGT. Trimming shortened V by 5 bases and J by 4 bases, and 16 bases separated the two germline ends. This CDR3 spans 15 amino acids.

The genes are TRBV3-1 and TRBJ1-6; 8 bases line up with TRBD1. The CDR3 totals 15 residues. The germline gives CDR1 LGHDT, CDR2 YNNKEL (reference sequence). Trimming took 0 bases from V and 12 from J; bases not matched to a gene: 7. The CDR3 DNA reads TGTGCCAGCAGCCAAGAAAGCAGGGGGCGTTTACCCCTCCACTTT. It translates to CASSQESRGRLPLHF.

This chain joins TRBV25-1 and TRBJ1-5, with 7 bases matching TRBD1. This CDR3 has 14 residues. V dropped 3 bases and J dropped 5; count of bases not matched to a gene: 4. Germline values: CDR1 MGHDK, CDR2 SYGVNS. The CDR3 DNA sequence: TGTGCCAGCAGTGACCACAGGGGAGATCAGCCCCAGCATTTT. Translation: CASSDHRGDQPQHF.

The gene calls are TRBV2 and TRBJ2-3; no definite D call. Germline V gene sequence: CDR1 SNHLY, CDR2 FYNNEI. V lost 4 bases to trimming and J lost 6 bases, with 5 bases between them. This CDR3 spans 11 amino acids. The CDR3: CASSVRDTQYF. The CDR3 DNA sequence: TGTGCCAGCAGTGTCCGTGATACGCAGTATTTT. The entire variable domain, with the rest obtained from reference TRBV2 and TRBJ2-3, is as follows: EPEVTQTPSHQVTQMGQEVILRCVPISNHLYFYWYRQILGQKVEFLVSFYNNEISEKSEIFDDQFSVERPDGSNFTLKIRSTKLEDSAMYFCASSVRDTQYFGPGTRLTVL.